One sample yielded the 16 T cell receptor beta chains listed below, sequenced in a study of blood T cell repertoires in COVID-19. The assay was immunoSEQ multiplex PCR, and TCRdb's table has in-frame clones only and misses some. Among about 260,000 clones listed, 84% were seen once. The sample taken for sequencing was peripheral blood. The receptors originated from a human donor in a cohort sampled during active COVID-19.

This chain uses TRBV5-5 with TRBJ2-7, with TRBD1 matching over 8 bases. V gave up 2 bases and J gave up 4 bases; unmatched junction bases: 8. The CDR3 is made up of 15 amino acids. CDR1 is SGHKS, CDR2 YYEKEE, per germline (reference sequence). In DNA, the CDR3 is TGTGCCAGCAGCTTATTGTTAACAGGGGGATACGAGCAGTACTTC. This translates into CASSLLLTGGYEQYF.

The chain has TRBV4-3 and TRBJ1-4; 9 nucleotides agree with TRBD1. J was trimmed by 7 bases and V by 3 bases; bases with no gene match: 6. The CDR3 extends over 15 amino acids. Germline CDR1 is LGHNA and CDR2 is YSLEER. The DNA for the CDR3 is TGCGCCAGCAGCCAGGGGACAGGGCGTCGTGAAAAACTGTTTTTT. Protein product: CASSQGTGRREKLFF.

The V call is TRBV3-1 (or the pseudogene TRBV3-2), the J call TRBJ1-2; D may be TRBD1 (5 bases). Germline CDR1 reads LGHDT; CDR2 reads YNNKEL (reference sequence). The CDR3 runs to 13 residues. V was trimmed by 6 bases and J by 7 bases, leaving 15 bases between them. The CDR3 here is CASSESQTGGYTF. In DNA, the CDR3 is TGTGCCAGCAGTGAATCCCAAACAGGTGGCTACACCTTC.

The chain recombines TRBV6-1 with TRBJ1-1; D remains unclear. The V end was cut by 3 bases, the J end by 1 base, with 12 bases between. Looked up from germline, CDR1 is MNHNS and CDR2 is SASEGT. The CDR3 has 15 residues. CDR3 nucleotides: TGTGCCAGCAGTGACAGAACCCGTCCGAACACTGAAGCTTTCTTT. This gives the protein CASSDRTRPNTEAFF.

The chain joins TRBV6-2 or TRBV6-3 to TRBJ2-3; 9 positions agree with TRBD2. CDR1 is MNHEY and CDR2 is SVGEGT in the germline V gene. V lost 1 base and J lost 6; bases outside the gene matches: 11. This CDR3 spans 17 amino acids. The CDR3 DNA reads TGTGCCAGCAGTTACTTGGTAAGCGGGGGGCCTCCTGATACGCAGTATTTT. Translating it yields CASSYLVSGGPPDTQYF.

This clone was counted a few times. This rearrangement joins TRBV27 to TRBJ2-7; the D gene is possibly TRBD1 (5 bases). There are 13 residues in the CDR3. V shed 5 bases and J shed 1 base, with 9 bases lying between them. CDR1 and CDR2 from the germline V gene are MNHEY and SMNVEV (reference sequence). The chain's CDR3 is CASSRTHSYEQYF. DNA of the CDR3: TGTGCCAGCAGTCGGACACATTCCTACGAGCAGTACTTC.

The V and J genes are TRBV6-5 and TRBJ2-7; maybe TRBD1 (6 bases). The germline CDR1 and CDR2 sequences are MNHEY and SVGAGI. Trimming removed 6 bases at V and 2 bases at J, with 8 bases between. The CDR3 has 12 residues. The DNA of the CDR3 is TGTGCCAGCAGAGGACAGACCTACGAGCAGTACTTC. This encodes CASRGQTYEQYF.

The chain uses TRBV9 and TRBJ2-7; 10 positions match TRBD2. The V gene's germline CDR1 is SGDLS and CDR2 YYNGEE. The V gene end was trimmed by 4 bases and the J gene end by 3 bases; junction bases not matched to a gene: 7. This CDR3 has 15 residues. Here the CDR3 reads CASSLRWTSGYEQYF. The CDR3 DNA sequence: TGTGCCAGCAGCCTCCGCTGGACTAGCGGCTACGAGCAGTACTTC.

This chain's CDR3 is CASSPWGTEAFYEQYF. CDR3 coding DNA: TGCGCCAGCAGCCCCTGGGGGACAGAAGCATTCTACGAGCAGTACTTC. V usage is TRBV4-3 and J usage is TRBJ2-7, with 7 bases aligning to TRBD1. CDR3 size: 16 residues. The germline gives CDR1 LGHNA, CDR2 YSLEER. V was pared by 4 bases and J by 3 bases, with 12 bases of the junction left unmatched.

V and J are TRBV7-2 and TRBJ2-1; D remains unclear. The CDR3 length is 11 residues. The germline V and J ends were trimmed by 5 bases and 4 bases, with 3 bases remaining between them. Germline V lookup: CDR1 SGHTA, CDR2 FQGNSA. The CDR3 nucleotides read TGTGCCAGCAGCCCATACAATGAGCAGTTCTTC. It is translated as CASSPYNEQFF.

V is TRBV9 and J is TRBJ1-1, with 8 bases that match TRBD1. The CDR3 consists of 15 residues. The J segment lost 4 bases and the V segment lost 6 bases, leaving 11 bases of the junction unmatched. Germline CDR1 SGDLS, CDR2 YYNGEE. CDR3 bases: TGTGCCAGCACGACCGGGACAGGTGGGGGCACTGAAGCTTTCTTT. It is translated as CASTTGTGGGTEAFF.

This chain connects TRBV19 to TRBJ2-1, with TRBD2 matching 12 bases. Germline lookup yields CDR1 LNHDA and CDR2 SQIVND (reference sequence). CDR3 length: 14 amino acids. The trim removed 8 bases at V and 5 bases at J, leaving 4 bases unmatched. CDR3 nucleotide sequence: TGTGCCAGTCGGACTAGCGGGGCCAACAATGAGCAGTTCTTC. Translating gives CASRTSGANNEQFF.

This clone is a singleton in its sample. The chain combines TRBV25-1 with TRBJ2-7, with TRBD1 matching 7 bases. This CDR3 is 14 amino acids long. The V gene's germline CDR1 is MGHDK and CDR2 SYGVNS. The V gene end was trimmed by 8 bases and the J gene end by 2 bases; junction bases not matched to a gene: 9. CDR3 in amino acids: CASGQTGNTYEQYF. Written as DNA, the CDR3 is TGTGCCAGCGGACAGACAGGGAACACCTACGAGCAGTACTTC.

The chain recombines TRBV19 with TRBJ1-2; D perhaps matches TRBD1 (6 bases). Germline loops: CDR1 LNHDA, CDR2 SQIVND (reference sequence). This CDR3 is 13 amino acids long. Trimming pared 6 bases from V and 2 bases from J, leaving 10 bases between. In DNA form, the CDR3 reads TGTGCCAGTAGACTTGACAGGAACTATGGCTACACCTTC. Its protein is CASRLDRNYGYTF.

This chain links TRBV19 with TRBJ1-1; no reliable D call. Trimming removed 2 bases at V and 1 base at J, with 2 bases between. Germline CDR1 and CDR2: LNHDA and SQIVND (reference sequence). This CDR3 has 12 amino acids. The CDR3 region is CASSIQNTEAFF. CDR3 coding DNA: TGTGCCAGTAGTATACAGAACACTGAAGCTTTCTTT.

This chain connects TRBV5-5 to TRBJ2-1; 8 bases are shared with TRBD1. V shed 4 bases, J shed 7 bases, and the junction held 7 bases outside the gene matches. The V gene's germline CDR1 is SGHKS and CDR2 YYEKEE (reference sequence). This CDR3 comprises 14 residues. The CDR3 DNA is TGTGCCAGCAGCCACCAGGGGGCCCTTAATGAGCAGTTCTTC. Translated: CASSHQGALNEQFF.